Listed here are 12 T cell receptor beta chains from one sample, sequenced in a study of cytomegalovirus exposure and HLA in healthy donors. The PCR ran on 60 Vbeta and 13 Jbeta primers. TCRdb's table, derived via immunoSEQ multiplex PCR, lists solely in-frame clones and lacks some. The repertoire consists of some 180,000 clones, with 70% to 85% occurring once and the leading ten covering roughly 3.7%. Sequencing input: PBMCs. The receptors stem from a woman between 55 and 75 years old in good health and CMV-seropositive.

The chain combines TRBV28 with TRBJ1-1, with D possibly being TRBD1 (6 bases). Trimming took off 5 bases at V and 7 bases at J, with 20 bases between the two ends. Per the germline V gene, CDR1 is MDHEN and CDR2 is SYDVKM. The CDR3 has 15 residues. The DNA for the CDR3 is TGTGCCAGCAGTCTCTCAGGGGCCGGGGTAGGTGAAGCTTTCTTT. Translating it yields CASSLSGAGVGEAFF.

This chain connects TRBV7-3 to TRBJ2-2, with 10 positions matching TRBD2. V dropped 3 bases and J dropped 6; count of bases not matched to a gene: 10. The germline V gene has CDR1 SGHTA and CDR2 FQGTGA. The CDR3 loop spans 17 amino acids. In nucleotides, the CDR3 is TGTGCCAGCAGCTTGGCTAGCGGGAGTAGCCGGTCCGGGGAGCTGTTTTTT. Translation gives CASSLASGSSRSGELFF.

This chain uses TRBV5-1 with TRBJ2-7; 7 positions agree with TRBD1. The junction had 5 bases not matched to a gene; V was cut back by 4 bases and J by 1 base. CDR1 SGHRS and CDR2 YFSETQ come from the germline V gene. The CDR3 runs 14 residues. As DNA, the CDR3 is TGCGCCAGCAGCCCCGGACAGGATTCCTACGAGCAGTACTTC. This sequence encodes CASSPGQDSYEQYF.

This chain links TRBV9 with TRBJ2-1; D is unresolved. Trimming took 0 bases from V and 5 from J, leaving 12 bases between them. Germline V gene sequence: CDR1 SGDLS, CDR2 YYNGEE. The CDR3 consists of 15 residues. CDR3 DNA: TGTGCCAGCAGCGTAGATGGCGTCGAGGACAATGAGCAGTTCTTC. This translates into CASSVDGVEDNEQFF.

The chain joins TRBV4-1 to TRBJ1-6; no firm D call. This CDR3 is built from 17 residues. V was clipped by 1 base and J by 0 bases, with 10 bases between them. Germline V gene sequence: CDR1 MGHRA, CDR2 YSYEKL. The CDR3 here is CASSQGIINSYNSPLHF. Here the CDR3 DNA reads TGCGCCAGCAGCCAAGGTATAATAAACTCCTATAATTCACCCCTCCACTTT.

This clone was observed a few times. As DNA, the CDR3 is TGTGCCAGCAGTTTTGTGACAGTCCAAGAGACCCAGTACTTC. Translation gives CASSFVTVQETQYF. The rearrangement links TRBV28 to TRBJ2-5; tentatively, D is TRBD1 (5 bases). Germline V lookup: CDR1 MDHEN, CDR2 SYDVKM. The CDR3 contains 14 residues. V lost 3 bases and J 1 base, leaving 9 bases between the germline ends.

This clone came up a few times. This chain joins TRBV7-9 and TRBJ2-2; a possible D gene is TRBD1 (6 bases). There are 14 residues in the CDR3. Trimming removed 4 bases from V and 1 base from J, with 7 bases in between. Germline CDR1 is SEHNR and CDR2 is FQNEAQ (reference sequence). The CDR3 DNA is TGTGCCAGCAGCTCGGACAGGAACACCGGGGAGCTGTTTTTT. This codes for CASSSDRNTGELFF. Combining the CDR3 with reference TRBV7-9 and TRBJ2-2 gives the whole variable domain DTGVSQNPRHKITKRGQNVTFRCDPISEHNRLYWYRQTLGQGPEFLTYFQNEAQLEKSRLLSDRFSAERPKGSFSTLEIQRTEQGDSAMYLCASSSDRNTGELFFGEGSRLTVL.

The chain has TRBV7-9 and TRBJ1-1; the D gene is possibly TRBD1 (5 bases). The CDR3 consists of 15 residues. V lost 1 base and J lost 6, with 15 bases in between. Per germline, CDR1 SEHNR and CDR2 FQNEAQ (reference sequence). DNA for the CDR3: TGTGCCAGCAGCTTAGAGGGGCGCAGTAGTCCTGAAGCTTTCTTT. The encoded protein is CASSLEGRSSPEAFF. The full variable domain, in which reference TRBV7-9 and TRBJ1-1 provide the parts outside the CDR3, is DTGVSQNPRHKITKRGQNVTFRCDPISEHNRLYWYRQTLGQGPEFLTYFQNEAQLEKSRLLSDRFSAERPKGSFSTLEIQRTEQGDSAMYLCASSLEGRSSPEAFFGQGTRLTVV.

V usage is TRBV10-3 and J usage is TRBJ2-1, with 14 bases lining up with TRBD2. V was pared by 2 bases and J by 5 bases, with 8 bases of the junction left unmatched. The CDR3 totals 18 residues. Germline V CDR1 and CDR2: ENHRY, SYGVKD. The CDR3 coding sequence is TGTGCCATCAGTGAGCAGGGACTAGCGGGAGCAGAAAACAATGAGCAGTTCTTC. Translation: CAISEQGLAGAENNEQFF.

The chain recombines TRBV5-1 with TRBJ1-1, with D tentatively TRBD1 (6 bases). Germline V gene data show CDR1 as SGHRS and CDR2 as YFSETQ. V was pared by 4 bases and J by 1 base, with 11 bases between. This CDR3 comprises 14 residues. In DNA, the CDR3 is TGCGCCAGCAGCCCGATGACAGGGAACACTGAAGCTTTCTTT. Translation gives CASSPMTGNTEAFF. Looking up the rest from reference TRBV5-1 and TRBJ1-1 gives the full variable domain: KAGVTQTPRYLIKTRGQQVTLSCSPISGHRSVSWYQQTPGQGLQFLFEYFSETQRNKGNFPGRFSGRQFSNSRSEMNVSTLELGDSALYLCASSPMTGNTEAFFGQGTRLTVV.

CDR3 in DNA: TGTGCCAGCAGCTCTGGCCCCCCCCATACGCAGTATTTT. It specifies CASSSGPPHTQYF. The chain employs TRBV11-3 and TRBJ2-3, with no clear D. V dropped 4 bases and J dropped 7 bases, with 12 bases sitting between them. Per germline, CDR1 SGHNT and CDR2 YENEEA. The CDR3 spans 13 residues.

The rearrangement joins TRBV28 to TRBJ2-7, with 7 positions matching TRBD1. The length of the CDR3 is 12 residues. Germline CDR1 and CDR2: MDHEN and SYDVKM. J gave up 2 bases and V 8 bases, and 3 bases lay outside the gene matches. CDR3 residues: CASGQATYEQYF. The CDR3 DNA reads as TGTGCCAGCGGACAGGCTACCTACGAGCAGTACTTC.